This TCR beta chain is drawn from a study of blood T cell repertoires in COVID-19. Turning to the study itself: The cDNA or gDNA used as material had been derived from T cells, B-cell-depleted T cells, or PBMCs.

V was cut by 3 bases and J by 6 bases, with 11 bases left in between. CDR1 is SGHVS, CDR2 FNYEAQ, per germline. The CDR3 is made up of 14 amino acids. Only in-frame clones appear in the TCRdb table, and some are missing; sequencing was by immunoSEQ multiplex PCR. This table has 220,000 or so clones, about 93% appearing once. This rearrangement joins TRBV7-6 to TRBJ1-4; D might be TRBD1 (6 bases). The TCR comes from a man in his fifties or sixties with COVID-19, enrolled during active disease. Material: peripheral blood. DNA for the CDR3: TGTGCCAGCAGCTTGAGGGCAGGGGATGAAAAACTGTTTTTT. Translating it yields CASSLRAGDEKLFF.